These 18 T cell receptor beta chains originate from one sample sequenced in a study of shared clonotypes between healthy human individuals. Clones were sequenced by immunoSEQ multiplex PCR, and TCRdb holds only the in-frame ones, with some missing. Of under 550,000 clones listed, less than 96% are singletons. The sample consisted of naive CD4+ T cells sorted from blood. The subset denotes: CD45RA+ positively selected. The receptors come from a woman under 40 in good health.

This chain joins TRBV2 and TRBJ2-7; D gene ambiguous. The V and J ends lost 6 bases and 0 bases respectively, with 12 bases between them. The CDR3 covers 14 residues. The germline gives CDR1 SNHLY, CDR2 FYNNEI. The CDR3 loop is CASRVSTSSYEQYF. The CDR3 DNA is TGTGCCAGCAGGGTAAGCACGAGCTCCTACGAGCAGTACTTC.

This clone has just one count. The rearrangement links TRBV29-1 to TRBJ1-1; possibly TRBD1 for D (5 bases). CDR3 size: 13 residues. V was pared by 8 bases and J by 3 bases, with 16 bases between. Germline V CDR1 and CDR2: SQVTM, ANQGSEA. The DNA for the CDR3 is TGCAGCTTAAGACGGCAGGGTGACACTGAAGCTTTCTTT. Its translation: CSLRRQGDTEAFF.

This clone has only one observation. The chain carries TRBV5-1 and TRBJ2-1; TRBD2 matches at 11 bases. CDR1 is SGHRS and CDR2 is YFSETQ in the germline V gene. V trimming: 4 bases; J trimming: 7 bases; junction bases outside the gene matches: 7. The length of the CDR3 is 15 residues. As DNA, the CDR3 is TGCGCCAGCAGCATCGGGACTAGCGGAATTAATGAGCAGTTCTTC. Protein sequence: CASSIGTSGINEQFF.

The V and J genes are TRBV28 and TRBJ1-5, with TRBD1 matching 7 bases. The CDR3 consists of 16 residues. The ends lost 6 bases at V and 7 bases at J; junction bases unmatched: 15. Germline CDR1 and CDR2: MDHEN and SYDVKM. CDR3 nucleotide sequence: TGTGCCAGCAGCCCCGGGACAGCTCCTATCGGGCAGCCCCAGCATTTT. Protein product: CASSPGTAPIGQPQHF.

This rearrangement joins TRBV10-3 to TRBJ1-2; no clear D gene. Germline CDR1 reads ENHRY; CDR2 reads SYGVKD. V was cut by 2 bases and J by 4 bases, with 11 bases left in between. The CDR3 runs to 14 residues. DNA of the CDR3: TGTGCCATCAGTGAGCCCCAGCACGGCTATGGCTACACCTTC. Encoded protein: CAISEPQHGYGYTF.

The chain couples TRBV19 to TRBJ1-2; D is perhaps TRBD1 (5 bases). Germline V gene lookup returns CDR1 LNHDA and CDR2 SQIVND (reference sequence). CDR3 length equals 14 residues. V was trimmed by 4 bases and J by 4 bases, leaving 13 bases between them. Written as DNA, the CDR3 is TGTGCCAGTAGTAGACCCGGGACGGCCTATGGCTACACCTTC. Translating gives CASSRPGTAYGYTF.

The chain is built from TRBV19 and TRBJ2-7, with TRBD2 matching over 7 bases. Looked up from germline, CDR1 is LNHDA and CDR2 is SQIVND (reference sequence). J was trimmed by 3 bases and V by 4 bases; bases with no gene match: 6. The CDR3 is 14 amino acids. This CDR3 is CASSKTSDHYEQYF. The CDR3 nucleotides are TGTGCCAGTAGTAAAACTAGCGACCACTACGAGCAGTACTTC.

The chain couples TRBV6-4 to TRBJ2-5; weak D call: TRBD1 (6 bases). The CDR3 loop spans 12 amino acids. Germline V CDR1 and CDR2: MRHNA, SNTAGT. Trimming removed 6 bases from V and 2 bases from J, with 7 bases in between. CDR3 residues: CASRDRQETQYF. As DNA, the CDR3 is TGTGCCAGCAGGGACAGACAAGAGACCCAGTACTTC.

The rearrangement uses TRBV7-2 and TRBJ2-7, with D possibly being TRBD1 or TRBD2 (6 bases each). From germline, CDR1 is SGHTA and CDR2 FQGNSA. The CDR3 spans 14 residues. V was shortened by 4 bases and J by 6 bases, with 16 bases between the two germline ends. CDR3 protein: CASSSRLGGVEQYF. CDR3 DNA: TGTGCCAGCAGCTCTCGACTAGGGGGTGTCGAGCAGTACTTC.

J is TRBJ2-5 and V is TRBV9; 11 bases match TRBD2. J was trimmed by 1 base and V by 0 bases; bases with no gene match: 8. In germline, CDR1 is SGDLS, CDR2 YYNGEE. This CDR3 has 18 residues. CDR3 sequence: CASSVGELAGDFQETQYF. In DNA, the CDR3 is TGTGCCAGCAGCGTAGGAGAACTAGCGGGAGACTTCCAAGAGACCCAGTACTTC.

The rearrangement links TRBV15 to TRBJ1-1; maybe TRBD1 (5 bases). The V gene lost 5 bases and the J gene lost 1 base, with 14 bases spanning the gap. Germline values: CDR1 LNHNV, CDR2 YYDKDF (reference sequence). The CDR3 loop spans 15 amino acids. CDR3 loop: CATSGGGPTNTEAFF. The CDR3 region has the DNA TGTGCCACCAGCGGGGGTGGTCCGACGAACACTGAAGCTTTCTTT.

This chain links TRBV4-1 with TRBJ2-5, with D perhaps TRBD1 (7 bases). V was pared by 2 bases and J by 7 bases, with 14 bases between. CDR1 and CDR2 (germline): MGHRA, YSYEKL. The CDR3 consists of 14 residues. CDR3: CASSQPTGRGTQYF. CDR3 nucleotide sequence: TGCGCCAGCAGCCAACCGACAGGGCGGGGGACCCAGTACTTC.

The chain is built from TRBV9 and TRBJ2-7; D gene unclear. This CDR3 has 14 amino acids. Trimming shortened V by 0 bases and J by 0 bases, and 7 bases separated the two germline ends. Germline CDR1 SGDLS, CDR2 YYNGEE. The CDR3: CASSVGLNSYEQYF. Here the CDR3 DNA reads TGTGCCAGCAGCGTAGGGCTGAACTCCTACGAGCAGTACTTC. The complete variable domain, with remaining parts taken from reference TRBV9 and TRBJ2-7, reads DSGVTQTPKHLITATGQRVTLRCSPRSGDLSVYWYQQSLDQGLQFLIQYYNGEERAKGNILERFSAQQFPDLHSELNLSSLELGDSALYFCASSVGLNSYEQYFGPGTRLTVT.

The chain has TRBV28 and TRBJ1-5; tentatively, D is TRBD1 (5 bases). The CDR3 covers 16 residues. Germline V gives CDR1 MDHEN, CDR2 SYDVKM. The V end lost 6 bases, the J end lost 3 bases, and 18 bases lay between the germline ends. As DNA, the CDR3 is TGTGCCAGCAGAGCCCCAGGGTTTATAGACAATCAGCCCCAGCATTTT. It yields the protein CASRAPGFIDNQPQHF.

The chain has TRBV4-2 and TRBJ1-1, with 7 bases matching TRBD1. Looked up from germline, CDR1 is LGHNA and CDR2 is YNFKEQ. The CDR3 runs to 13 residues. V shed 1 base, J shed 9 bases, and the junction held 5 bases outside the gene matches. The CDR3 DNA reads TGTGCCAGCAGCCAAGTAACAGGGGTGCAAGCTTTCTTT. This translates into CASSQVTGVQAFF.

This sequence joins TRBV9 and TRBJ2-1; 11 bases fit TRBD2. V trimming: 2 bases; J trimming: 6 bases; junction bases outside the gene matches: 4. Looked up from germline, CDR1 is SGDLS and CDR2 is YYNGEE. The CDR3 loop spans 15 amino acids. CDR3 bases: TGTGCCAGCAGCGTTGGGACTAGCGGAATCAATGAGCAGTTCTTC. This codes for CASSVGTSGINEQFF.

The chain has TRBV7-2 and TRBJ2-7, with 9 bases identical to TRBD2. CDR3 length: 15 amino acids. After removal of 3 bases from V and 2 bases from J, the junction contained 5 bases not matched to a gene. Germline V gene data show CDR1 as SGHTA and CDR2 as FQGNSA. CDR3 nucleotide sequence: TGTGCCAGCAGCTTTAGCGGGGGCGGCACCTACGAGCAGTACTTC. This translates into CASSFSGGGTYEQYF.

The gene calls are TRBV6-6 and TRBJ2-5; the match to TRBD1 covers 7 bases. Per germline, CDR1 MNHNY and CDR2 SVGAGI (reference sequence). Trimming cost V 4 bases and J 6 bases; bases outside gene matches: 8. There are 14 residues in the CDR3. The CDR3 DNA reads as TGTGCCAGCAGTTCTACAGGGGACGCCAAGACCCAGTACTTC. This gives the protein CASSSTGDAKTQYF.